The present T cell receptor (beta chain) was sequenced within a study of T cells in Graves' hyperthyroidism and ophthalmopathy. General observations from the study: Progression to ophthalmopathy was predicted a median of roughly 6.6 months early.

As to this clonotype: Its antigen is as yet unknown.

Lactation, pregnancy, other autoimmune disease or uncontrolled infection excluded patients. The CDR3 has 17 amino acids. V lost 4 bases and J lost 2; bases outside the gene matches: 9. CDR1 is SGHAT, CDR2 FQNNGV, per germline. RNA transcripts provided the source from which TCR beta CDR3 regions were amplified. When the TCR CDR3 underwent first-round RT-PCR, the HTBI primer set was used. TCRdb reanalysed the multiplex PCR reads using MiXCR and keeps one entry per CDR3 protein. The table shows 300,000 to 450,000 distinct CDR3 sequences, with about a sixth occurring only once. The clonotype comes from a woman between 40 and 55 years old with Graves' ophthalmopathy. Sequencing input: blood. The chain links TRBV11-2 to TRBJ1-1; 11 bases line up with TRBD1. In DNA form, the CDR3 reads TGTGCCAGCAGCTACGGACAGGGGGCGAGGAGCAACACTGAAGCTTTCTTT. Protein product: CASSYGQGARSNTEAFF.